These T cell receptor beta chains were read from a single sample in a study of sequential checkpoint blockade in melanoma. The assay was immunoSEQ multiplex PCR, and TCRdb's table has in-frame clones only and misses some. The sample consists of about 37,000 clones, under 35% of them appearing once. This sample comprised tumor tissue (inferred from file names), obtained from a patient given nivolumab and ipilimumab in sequence. The receptors stem from a human donor with melanoma. Both conserved end residues are part of each CDR3. The D gene is left open where the match is weak. Size is stated for part of the rows, as once, few or many counts, or as a class when the clone is expanded.

j_gene	abundance	d_gene	v_gene	CDR3aa	CDR3nt
TRBJ2-5	-	-	TRBV6-8	CASRMRGLGKTQYF	TGTGCCAGCAGAATGAGGGGTTTGGGCAAGACCCAGTACTTC
TRBJ2-5	few	-	TRBV23-1	CASSFSGEETQYF	TGCGCCAGCAGCTTTTCTGGAGAAGAGACCCAGTACTTC
TRBJ1-3	few	-	TRBV1	CILHGVPCLKGNTIYF	TGCATTTTGCACGGCGTCCCCTGTCTTAAAGGAAACACCATATATTTT
TRBJ2-1	few	-	TRBV9	CASSVKLTGGLSYNEQFF	TGTGCCAGCAGCGTAAAATTAACGGGGGGCCTTTCTTACAATGAGCAGTTCTTC
TRBJ1-2	few	-	TRBV28	CASSDYRVGGNTF	TGTGCCAGCAGTGACTACAGGGTTGGTGGCAACACCTTC
TRBJ2-1	few	TRBD2	TRBV4-1	CASSQVPAGGANEQFF	TGCGCCAGCAGCCAAGTTCCCGCGGGGGGGGCCAATGAGCAGTTCTTC
TRBJ2-2	medium-sized	TRBD1	TRBV30	CAWSTGDFTGELFF	TGTGCCTGGAGCACAGGGGATTTCACCGGGGAGCTGTTTTTT
TRBJ2-1	-	TRBD2	TRBV29-1	CSVDPLAGLGNEQFF	TGCAGCGTTGACCCCTTAGCGGGCCTGGGGAATGAGCAGTTCTTC
TRBJ2-7	-	-	TRBV7-6	CASSPEQGGNPYEQYF	TGTGCCAGCAGCCCTGAACAGGGGGGGAACCCCTACGAGCAGTACTTC
TRBJ1-4	-	TRBD1	TRBV7-6	CASSLMTGGGEKLFF	TGTGCCAGCAGCTTGATGACAGGGGGAGGAGAAAAACTGTTTTTT
TRBJ2-1	-	TRBD2	TRBV5-1	CASSYGLAGVSNEQFF	TGCGCCAGCAGCTATGGACTAGCGGGGGTTTCCAATGAGCAGTTCTTC
TRBJ1-5	-	-	TRBV15	CATSRGADRQPQHF	TGTGCCACCAGCAGAGGGGCAGATCGACAGCCCCAGCATTTT
TRBJ2-7	-	-	TRBV7-4	CASSLKMGYEQYF	TGTGCTAGCAGCCTGAAGATGGGATACGAGCAGTACTTC
TRBJ2-3	-	TRBD2	TRBV7-8	CASSPTTRTSGGAADTQYF	TGTGCCAGCAGCCCAACCACCCGGACTAGCGGGGGGGCCGCAGATACGCAGTATTTT
TRBJ2-1	few	-	TRBV7-6	CASSFSTSSYNEQFF	TGTGCCAGCAGCTTTAGCACGAGCTCCTACAATGAGCAGTTCTTC
TRBJ2-6	-	-	TRBV28	CASSSRGSGANVLTF	TGTGCCAGCAGTTCGCGCGGTTCCGGGGCCAACGTCCTGACTTTC
TRBJ1-5	-	-	TRBV15	CATSRDHSRGTGQPQHF	TGTGCCACCAGCAGAGATCACTCACGGGGAACGGGTCAGCCCCAGCATTTT
TRBJ1-2	-	TRBD1	TRBV6-1	CASSEAGTAHYGYTF	TGTGCCAGCAGTGAAGCAGGGACAGCCCACTATGGCTACACCTTC
TRBJ1-2	many	-	TRBV7-4	CASSLRDFYGYTF	TGTGCCAGCAGCTTACGGGATTTCTATGGCTACACCTTC
TRBJ2-3	few	TRBD2	TRBV11-3	CASRSSGSSTDTQYF	TGTGCCAGCAGATCTAGCGGGTCTAGCACAGATACGCAGTATTTT
TRBJ2-7	-	TRBD1	TRBV5-1	CASSLVPDRSYEQYF	TGCGCCAGCAGCTTGGTACCGGACAGGTCCTACGAGCAGTACTTC
TRBJ2-5	-	TRBD1	TRBV18	CASSRTGSQETQYF	TGTGCCAGCTCACGGACAGGGTCCCAAGAGACCCAGTACTTC
TRBJ1-2	-	TRBD1	TRBV5-1	CASSLEGTDYGYTF	TGCGCCAGCAGCTTGGAAGGGACAGACTATGGCTACACCTTC
TRBJ2-7	many	TRBD1	TRBV6-8	CASSQTGGTYEQYF	TGTGCCAGCAGTCAGACAGGGGGAACCTACGAGCAGTACTTC
TRBJ2-3	few	TRBD2	TRBV9	CASSVEAGGTDTQYF	TGTGCCAGCAGCGTAGAAGCGGGGGGAACAGATACGCAGTATTTT
TRBJ2-5	few	-	TRBV6-8	CATAVGGRETQYF	TGTGCCACCGCGGTCGGGGGCAGAGAGACCCAGTACTTC
TRBJ2-5	few	TRBD2	TRBV28	CASSPLGGGRLETQYF	TGTGCCAGCAGTCCCCTCGGGGGGGGGCGTTTGGAGACCCAGTACTTC
TRBJ1-6	few	-	TRBV11-3	CASSFQGANSPLHF	TGTGCCAGCAGCTTCCAAGGAGCTAATTCACCCCTCCACTTT
TRBJ1-2	-	-	TRBV28	CASSFGVSGYGYTF	TGTGCCAGCAGTTTTGGGGTGTCTGGCTATGGCTACACCTTC
TRBJ1-1	few	-	TRBV6-8	CASSYLESGTEAFF	TGTGCCAGCAGTTACTTGGAAAGCGGCACTGAAGCTTTCTTT
TRBJ1-5	few	-	TRBV6-7	CASSYDGVQPQHF	TGTGCCAGCAGTTACGACGGAGTTCAGCCCCAGCATTTT
TRBJ1-1	-	TRBD1	TRBV6-8	CATRRQGDTEAFF	TGTGCCACCCGTCGTCAGGGGGACACTGAAGCTTTCTTT
TRBJ2-1	many	TRBD2	TRBV11-3	CASSLGPGLGGTEQFF	TGTGCCAGCAGCTTGGGACCGGGACTAGGAGGGACTGAGCAGTTCTTC
TRBJ1-1	-	-	TRBV12-5	CASGFQGGGTMNTEAFF	TGTGCTAGTGGTTTTCAAGGAGGGGGGACAATGAACACTGAAGCTTTCTTT
TRBJ2-7	-	-	TRBV6-8	CASSYNRAYEQYF	TGTGCCAGCAGTTATAACAGAGCCTACGAGCAGTACTTC